The next 27 T cell receptor beta chains were all read from a single sample in a study of CD8+ T cells in alopecia areata (dated 2018 in TCRdb). The protocol used for the library was the immunoSEQ multiplex PCR assay. RNA was extracted from all samples and reverse transcribed into cDNA, which served as template for TCR sequencing. This is the immuneACCESS table as TCRdb keeps it, with only in-frame sequences that have V and J called. A part of the clones is gone; compared with another copy, unresolved V genes explain less than half, and the rest is unexplained. The sample comprises roughly 110,000 clones, and every one was counted more than once. The top ten constitute roughly 21% of the sample. The specimen sequenced was lesional skin. The source is a C3H/HeJ mouse with alopecia areata. Mice belonging to this strain carry MHC haplotype H2-k.

This clone has more than one count but fewer than ten. Each gene name is a mouse one. The read falls 4 residues short of the CDR3 end, and the missing part is taken from the germline J gene. The chain couples TRBV13-3 to TRBJ2-2, with TRBD2 as a possible D gene (7 bases). CDR3 size: 16 residues. The V and J ends lost 2 bases and 4 bases respectively, with 15 bases between them. Germline-derived CDR1 and CDR2 are NNHDY and SYVADS. The CDR3 bases that were read are TGTGCCAGCAGTGAGTCCGGGGGGCGCCCCACCGGG. Translating gives CASSESGGRPTG. In full, the CDR3 is CASSESGGRPTGQLYF.

There are a few counts of this clone. Gene names are mouse gene names. Read sequence stops 4 residues before the CDR3 end, and the germline J gene provides the missing end. This sample includes further DNA sequences coding for the same CDR3. This chain links TRBV1 with TRBJ2-3; tentative D call: TRBD1 (5 bases). The ends were cut back, 0 bases at V and 3 bases at J, with 10 bases in the middle. Germline CDR1 reads NSQYPW; CDR2 reads LRSPGD (reference sequence). CDR3 length: 15 residues. The CDR3 bases that were read are TGCACCTGCAGTGCAGATTCAGGGAGGGCAGAA. Protein sequence: CTCSADSGRAE. The CDR3 in its entirety is CTCSADSGRAETLYF.

Comment on this clone: All gene names here are mouse names. The part of the CDR3 DNA that was read is TGTGCCAGCTCTCTCGCTGGTCTCAACGAA. This codes for CASSLAGLNE. The full-length CDR3 reads as CASSLAGLNERLFF. The chain is built from TRBV12-1 and TRBJ1-4; no clear D. The DNA ends 4 residues before the CDR3 does, and the rest of the CDR3 is filled in from the germline J gene. The CDR3 is made up of 14 amino acids. CDR1 and CDR2 from the germline V gene are SGHSN and HYEKVE. Trimming shortened V by 0 bases and J by 4 bases, and 8 bases separated the two germline ends.

This clone was seen only a few times. At residue 10, TCRdb's protein disagrees with the DNA translation; the protein shown here derives from the DNA. The gene names given are mouse names. Read sequence stops 3 residues before the CDR3 end, and the germline J gene provides the missing end. The chain is built from TRBV1 and TRBJ1-6; 7 bases match TRBD1. TRBJ1-6 is identified as an open reading frame with a role that is uncertain. V lost 8 bases and J lost 7; bases outside the gene matches: 5. Germline-derived CDR1 and CDR2 are NSQYPW and LRSPGD (reference sequence). The CDR3 totals 13 residues. CDR3 DNA (partial): TGCACCTGCTACAGGGGAGGCAATTCGCCC. This encodes CTCYRGGNSP. The entire CDR3 is CTCYRGGNSPLYF.

This clone was observed a handful of times. The genes and germline here are from mouse. The CDR3 end lies 4 residues beyond the end of the read and is filled in from the germline J gene. The chain has TRBV31 and TRBJ2-1, with D possibly being TRBD1 (5 bases). V was cut by 2 bases and J by 0 bases, with 8 bases left in between. Germline V CDR1 and CDR2: GKSSPN, SITVG. CDR3 length: 14 amino acids. The part of the CDR3 DNA that was read is TGTGCCTGGAGTACGGACAATAACTATGCT. Translated: CAWSTDNNYA. The CDR3 in full is CAWSTDNNYAEQFF. Combining the CDR3 with reference TRBV31 and TRBJ2-1 gives the whole variable domain AQTIHQWPVAEIKAVGSPLSLGCTIKGKSSPNLYWYWQATGGTLQQLFYSITVGQVESVVQLNLSASRPKDDQFILSTEKLLLSHSGFYLCAWSTDNNYAEQFFGPGTRLTVL.

Details on this clone: Mouse names are used for the genes. The CDR3 end falls 4 residues outside the read, so it is completed with the germline J gene. The rearrangement uses TRBV13-3 and TRBJ1-1; 9 nucleotides agree with TRBD1. CDR3 size: 15 residues. V dropped 4 bases and J dropped 3; count of bases not matched to a gene: 7. Germline assignment: CDR1 NNHDY and CDR2 SYVADS. CDR3 sequence: CASSPRDRADTEVFF. The sequenced part of the CDR3 DNA is TGTGCCAGCAGTCCCCGGGACAGGGCCGACACA.

This clone was seen more than once but under ten times. Gene names are the mouse ones. The read halts 4 residues ahead of the CDR3 end, with the missing end drawn from the germline J gene. The chain uses TRBV13-3 and TRBJ2-7; 13 nucleotides match TRBD2. Germline V gene lookup returns CDR1 NNHDY and CDR2 SYVADS. The CDR3 has 14 amino acids. Incomplete CDR3 DNA: TGTGCCAGCAGAATCGGGACTGGGGGGGAT. Translating it yields CASRIGTGGD. The entire CDR3 protein reads CASRIGTGGDEQYF.

On this clone: Genes and germline come from the mouse. The read gets to within 4 residues of the CDR3 end, and the germline J gene fills in the rest. V gene TRBV1 combines with J gene TRBJ1-1, with D possibly being TRBD1 (6 bases). The CDR3 consists of 16 residues. Germline lookup yields CDR1 NSQYPW and CDR2 LRSPGD (reference sequence). Trimming removed 0 bases at V and 1 base at J, with 12 bases between. The sequenced CDR3 bases are TGCACCTGCAGTGCAGATCTAGGGGGAGGAAACACA. It encodes CTCSADLGGGNT. The CDR3 in full is CTCSADLGGGNTEVFF. Based on the CDR3 plus reference TRBV1 and TRBJ1-1, the full variable domain is VTLLEQNPRWRLVPRGQAVNLRCILKNSQYPWMSWYQQDLQKQLQWLFTLRSPGDKEVKSLPGADYLATRVTDTELRLQVANMSQGRTLYCTCSADLGGGNTEVFFGKGTRLTVV.

This clone was seen many times. Gene names and germline match the mouse. The read finishes 4 residues shy of the CDR3 end, and the germline J gene is used to complete it. The rearrangement joins TRBV13-3 to TRBJ2-2; TRBD1 matches 9 bases. This CDR3 region has 15 residues. The germline V gene encodes CDR1 NNHDY and CDR2 SYVADS. Partial CDR3 DNA: TGTGCCAGCAGTGCCCCGGGACAGGGAGACGGG. Amino acid sequence: CASSAPGQGDG. The full CDR3 protein is CASSAPGQGDGQLYF.

Regarding this clone: Genes and germline come from the mouse. Coverage ceases 4 residues before the CDR3 finishes, and the germline J gene fills in the end. V is TRBV13-3 and J is TRBJ2-1; possible D gene TRBD1, 5 bases. Trimming cost V 1 base and J 0 bases, with 8 bases left between them. Germline V lookup: CDR1 NNHDY, CDR2 SYVADS. This CDR3 has 15 amino acids. CDR3 in amino acids: CASSDHTGNYAEQFF. The CDR3 bases that were read are TGTGCCAGCAGTGATCACACAGGTAACTATGCT.

This clone was counted a few times. Gene and germline names: mouse. Coverage ceases 4 residues before the CDR3 finishes, and the germline J gene fills in the end. The chain joins TRBV13-3 to TRBJ2-5; 12 nucleotides agree with TRBD2. The CDR3 totals 16 residues. Germline V CDR1 and CDR2: NNHDY, SYVADS. After removal of 3 bases from V and 3 bases from J, the junction contained 5 bases not matched to a gene. The CDR3 spells CASSGGTGGLQDTQYF. The sequenced CDR3 bases are TGTGCCAGCAGTGGCGGGACTGGGGGGTTACAAGAC.

Only a few counts were recorded for this clone. The genes and germline here are from mouse. The read terminates 4 residues before the CDR3 end, so the remaining end is supplied by the germline J gene. This rearrangement joins TRBV13-3 to TRBJ1-2; tentatively, D is TRBD1 (6 bases). Per the germline V gene, CDR1 is NNHDY and CDR2 is SYVADS. The CDR3 has 14 residues. Deletions cut 0 bases from V and 4 bases from J, with 10 bases between. CDR3 DNA, as far as it was read: TGTGCCAGCAGTGATGGGGGGGCCCTCTCC. Translated: CASSDGGALS. The complete CDR3 sequence is CASSDGGALSDYTF.

Only a few counts were recorded for this clone. The gene names given are mouse names. Read sequence stops 4 residues before the CDR3 end, and the germline J gene provides the missing end. The V call is TRBV1, the J call TRBJ2-5; D unclear. This CDR3 comprises 15 residues. V lost 0 bases and J 0 bases, leaving 7 bases between the germline ends. Per the germline V gene, CDR1 is NSQYPW and CDR2 is LRSPGD (reference sequence). The covered CDR3 bases are TGCACCTGCAGTGCAGAGTTGGGTAACCAAGAC. Its translation: CTCSAELGNQD. The full-length CDR3 reads as CTCSAELGNQDTQYF.

Points on this clone: The protein recorded in TCRdb does not match the translated DNA at residue 10; the protein presented here comes from translating the DNA. Gene labels here are mouse ones. The observed sequence ends 3 residues before the CDR3 terminus, with the missing tail filled in from the germline J gene. The chain has TRBV1 and TRBJ1-6, with D tentatively TRBD1 (6 bases). TRBJ1-6 has ORF status, its function being uncertain. The CDR3 spans 13 residues. V dropped 0 bases and J dropped 10 bases, with 7 bases sitting between them. The germline V gene has CDR1 NSQYPW and CDR2 LRSPGD (reference sequence). CDR3 protein: CTCSAEGQSPLYF. CDR3 bases read: TGCACCTGCAGTGCAGAGGGACAATCGCCC.

Regarding this clone: Gene names and germline match the mouse. The CDR3 is cut off 4 residues early in the read; its end comes from the germline J gene. The V and J genes are TRBV13-3 and TRBJ2-2, with D possibly matching TRBD1 (5 bases). The CDR3 contains 14 residues. The germline CDR1 and CDR2 sequences are NNHDY and SYVADS. V was shortened by 3 bases and J by 4 bases, with 10 bases between the two germline ends. The covered CDR3 bases are TGTGCCAGCAGTGGCAGGGCAGGCACCGGG. This codes for CASSGRAGTG. The full CDR3 is CASSGRAGTGQLYF.

This clone came up a few times. TCRdb's protein does not match the DNA translation at residue 11; the protein provided is translated from the DNA. The genes and germline here are from mouse. The read halts 3 residues ahead of the CDR3 end, with the missing end drawn from the germline J gene. The chain carries TRBV13-1 and TRBJ1-3; 7 bases match TRBD1. The V and J ends lost 1 base and 4 bases, in that order; junction bases with no gene match: 2. This CDR3 is 14 amino acids long. Germline-derived CDR1 and CDR2 are NSHNY and SYGAGN. CDR3 DNA, as far as it was read: TGTGCCAGCAGTGATAACAGGGGAGGAAATACG. The encoded protein is CASSDNRGGNT. The entire CDR3 protein reads CASSDNRGGNTLYF.

This clone has more than one count but fewer than ten. The genes are named according to mouse. The read gets to within 4 residues of the CDR3 end, and the germline J gene fills in the rest. The chain uses TRBV13-1 and TRBJ2-2; 14 bases agree with TRBD2. Germline loops: CDR1 NSHNY, CDR2 SYGAGN. The CDR3 runs to 16 residues. Partial CDR3 DNA: TGTGCCAGCAGTGAACGGGACTGGGGGGGCGCGGGG. Amino acid sequence: CASSERDWGGAG. The whole CDR3 is CASSERDWGGAGQLYF.

This clone was seen repeatedly, ten times or more. The gene names given are mouse names. The DNA ends 4 residues before the CDR3 does, and the rest of the CDR3 is filled in from the germline J gene. This chain uses TRBV13-3 with TRBJ2-1; tentative D call: TRBD2 (6 bases). Looked up from germline, CDR1 is NNHDY and CDR2 is SYVADS. The CDR3 spans 13 residues. V lost 4 bases and J lost 5, with 10 bases in between. CDR3 DNA, as far as it was read: TGTGCCAGCAGTCCGGGGGGAAATGCT. Encoded protein: CASSPGGNA. The full CDR3 is CASSPGGNAEQFF.

The table lists this clone with a few counts. All gene names here are mouse names. Read sequence stops 4 residues before the CDR3 end, and the germline J gene provides the missing end. The rearrangement joins TRBV1 to TRBJ1-4; the D gene is possibly TRBD1 (6 bases). The V end lost 0 bases, the J end lost 3 bases, and 11 bases lay between the germline ends. Germline V CDR1 and CDR2: NSQYPW, LRSPGD (reference sequence). The CDR3 spans 16 residues. CDR3 DNA, as far as it was read: TGCACCTGCAGTGCAGAACCGGGACAAGCCAACGAA. It codes for CTCSAEPGQANE. The entire CDR3 protein reads CTCSAEPGQANERLFF.

On this clone: Gene names and germline match the mouse. The covered CDR3 bases are TGTGCCAGCAGGACAGGGTATAACTATGCT. Its protein is CASRTGYNYA. The complete CDR3 sequence is CASRTGYNYAEQFF. The chain recombines TRBV19 with TRBJ2-1; 7 nucleotides line up with TRBD1. Read coverage stops 4 residues before the CDR3 terminus; the germline J gene supplies the remainder. The CDR3 sequence is 14 residues long. CDR1 FNHDT and CDR2 SITEND come from the germline V gene (reference sequence). Trimming at V came to 5 bases and at J to 0 bases, leaving 2 bases not matched to a gene.

This clone has a handful of counts. These gene names are mouse names. The CDR3 end lies 4 residues beyond the end of the read and is filled in from the germline J gene. Other DNA sequences within the sample encode an identical CDR3. V usage is TRBV13-3 and J usage is TRBJ2-7; 10 bases agree with TRBD2. This CDR3 contains 14 residues. CDR1 NNHDY and CDR2 SYVADS come from the germline V gene. CDR3 in amino acids: CASSPRLGGYEQYF. The CDR3 DNA, read in part, is TGTGCCAGCAGCCCCCGACTGGGGGGATAT.

This clone was seen a few times. Gene labels here are mouse ones. The read gets to within 4 residues of the CDR3 end, and the germline J gene fills in the rest. The J gene is TRBJ2-5, the V gene TRBV13-1, with 13 positions matching TRBD2. From germline, CDR1 is NSHNY and CDR2 SYGAGN. This CDR3 contains 14 residues. CDR3 region: CASSEDWGGDTQYF. CDR3 DNA, as far as it was read: TGTGCCAGCAGTGAGGACTGGGGGGGCGAC.

This clone was recorded a few times. Gene names and germline match the mouse. Sequencing ends 4 residues short of the CDR3 end; the germline J gene provides the rest. The rearrangement uses TRBV13-1 and TRBJ2-5; 8 bases agree with TRBD2. Unmatched junction bases numbered 3, after V lost 0 bases and J lost 3 bases. CDR3 length: 15 residues. Germline CDR1 reads NSHNY; CDR2 reads SYGAGN. The CDR3 spells CASSDAAGGQDTQYF. CDR3 DNA (partial): TGTGCCAGCAGTGATGCTGCTGGGGGGCAAGAC.

At least ten counts were recorded for this clone. The genes are named according to mouse. The CDR3 end lies 4 residues beyond the end of the read and is filled in from the germline J gene. V and J are TRBV13-3 and TRBJ2-2, with TRBD1 identical over 10 bases. CDR1 and CDR2 (germline): NNHDY, SYVADS. The CDR3 is 16 amino acids. V was clipped by 5 bases and J by 2 bases; unmatched bases: 6. The sequenced part of the CDR3 DNA is TGTGCCAGCAGCCTCCGGGACAGGGGTAACACCGGG. Encoded protein: CASSLRDRGNTG. The entire CDR3 protein reads CASSLRDRGNTGQLYF.

In the case of this clone: The gene symbols are mouse symbols. The read finishes 4 residues shy of the CDR3 end, and the germline J gene is used to complete it. This sequence joins TRBV19 and TRBJ2-3; no clear D. Trimming pared 4 bases from V and 0 bases from J, leaving 9 bases between. Germline CDR1 FNHDT, CDR2 SITEND (reference sequence). The CDR3 has 14 amino acids. CDR3 amino acids: CASSLQLSAETLYF. The part of the CDR3 DNA that was read is TGTGCCAGCAGTCTTCAACTTAGTGCAGAA.

A few counts support this clone. Gene names and germline refer to mouse. The read halts 4 residues ahead of the CDR3 end, with the missing end drawn from the germline J gene. The rearrangement links TRBV14 to TRBJ1-4, with TRBD1 matching over 7 bases. Per the germline V gene, CDR1 is SGHDT and CDR2 is FRDEAV. This CDR3 comprises 14 residues. V lost 2 bases to trimming and J lost 3 bases; unmatched junction nucleotides: 1. The sequenced part of the CDR3 DNA is TGTGCCAGCAGTTTAGGGGGCGCCAACGAA. Translated: CASSLGGANE. From start to end, the CDR3 is CASSLGGANERLFF.

As concerns this clone: The listed genes are named as in mouse. Read coverage stops 4 residues before the CDR3 terminus; the germline J gene supplies the remainder. V is TRBV13-3 and J is TRBJ2-4, with 8 nucleotides matching TRBD2. The CDR3 has 16 amino acids. V shed 2 bases, J shed 1 base, and the junction held 6 bases outside the gene matches. CDR1 and CDR2 (germline): NNHDY, SYVADS. CDR3 DNA, as far as it was read: TGTGCCAGCAGTGACTGGGGGGCTGTTGGTCAAAAC. Its translation: CASSDWGAVGQN. The full CDR3 reads CASSDWGAVGQNTLYF.